This TCR beta chain derives from a study of blood T cell repertoires in COVID-19. The CDR3 consists of 15 residues. Germline V gene sequence: CDR1 SGHTS, CDR2 YDEGEE. The V end lost 0 bases, the J end lost 9 bases, and 16 bases lay between the germline ends. Generated by immunoSEQ multiplex PCR, the TCRdb table keeps only in-frame clones and is missing some. The sample includes 250,000 or so clones, 85% to 90% seen only once; the top ten take 0.99%. The source of this sequence is a woman between 35 and 50 years old who had recovered from COVID-19. The V and J genes are TRBV5-8 and TRBJ2-1, with D possibly matching TRBD1 (5 bases). Sequencing was performed on peripheral blood. The CDR3 DNA follows: TGTGCCAGCAGCTTGGTCCTAGTAAGGGGCGGTGAGCAGTTCTTC. Amino acid sequence: CASSLVLVRGGEQFF.